One and the same sample provided the 4 T cell receptor beta chains below, sequenced in a study of cytomegalovirus exposure and HLA in healthy donors. The PCR was carried out with 60 Vbeta primers and 13 Jbeta primers. The assay was immunoSEQ multiplex PCR, and TCRdb's table has in-frame clones only and misses some. Of about 120,000 clones listed, 9.5% are singletons. The sample taken for sequencing was PBMCs. All receptors come from a man aged 30-40 years in good health and CMV-seronegative.

Only a few counts were recorded for this clone. This rearrangement joins TRBV27 to TRBJ2-1; D gene uncertain. V was clipped by 3 bases and J by 6 bases, with 9 bases between them. Germline V gene sequence: CDR1 MNHEY, CDR2 SMNVEV (reference sequence). The CDR3 totals 13 residues. DNA of the CDR3: TGTGCCAGCAGTTTTCCCAAGCGCAATGAGCAGTTCTTC. It is translated as CASSFPKRNEQFF.

This clone was counted between two and nine times. Other nucleotide sequences from this sample produce the same CDR3. The rearrangement links TRBV19 to TRBJ1-1, with a tentative D call TRBD1 (6 bases). The CDR3 sequence is 12 residues long. Trimming stripped 2 bases from V and 5 bases from J, with 6 bases between. Germline lookup yields CDR1 LNHDA and CDR2 SQIVND (reference sequence). Written as DNA, the CDR3 is TGTGCCAGTAGTATAACAGGGACTGAAGCTTTCTTT. Translating it yields CASSITGTEAFF.

This clone was counted a few times. Other nucleotide sequences in the sample specify the same CDR3. The rearrangement joins TRBV4-2 to TRBJ2-2; D is perhaps TRBD1 (6 bases). Germline values: CDR1 LGHNA, CDR2 YNFKEQ. This CDR3 region has 13 residues. V lost 7 bases and J lost 5, with 11 bases in between. CDR3 sequence: CASNQRGTGELFF. The CDR3 DNA reads TGTGCCAGCAATCAAAGGGGGACCGGGGAGCTGTTTTTT.

This clone was observed a handful of times. This rearrangement joins TRBV4-1 to TRBJ1-1; weak D call: TRBD1 (6 bases). V gave up 1 base and J gave up 6 bases, with 15 bases separating them. The CDR3 sequence is 15 residues long. Germline values: CDR1 MGHRA, CDR2 YSYEKL. CDR3 DNA sequence: TGCGCCAGCAGCCAAGCGAGCGGGGGGCTGGCTGAAGCTTTCTTT. The encoded protein is CASSQASGGLAEAFF.